Following are 20 T cell receptor beta chains from one sample sequenced in a study of blood T cell repertoires in COVID-19. Using immunoSEQ multiplex PCR, the repertoire was profiled, and TCRdb retains in-frame clones only, with some absent. This table holds under 200,000 clones, over 75% found once. Source material: PBMCs or T cells enriched from blood (not recorded which). The source of these receptors is a man in his fifties who had recovered from COVID-19.

The chain has TRBV20-1 and TRBJ2-7, with D possibly being TRBD2 (6 bases). Trimming removed 3 bases from V and 11 bases from J, with 11 bases in between. The CDR3 is 10 amino acids. Germline assignment: CDR1 DFQATT and CDR2 SNEGSKA (reference sequence). DNA of the CDR3: TGCAGTGCTAGTCGGGAGAAGGAGTACTTC. Encoded protein: CSASREKEYF.

V and J are TRBV24-1 and TRBJ2-5; TRBD1 matches 10 bases. J gave up 4 bases and V 3 bases, and 7 bases lay outside the gene matches. Germline lookup yields CDR1 KGHDR and CDR2 SFDVKD. The CDR3 length is 16 residues. The CDR3 spells CATSDRRQGALETQYF. The CDR3 DNA is TGTGCCACCAGTGATAGGAGACAGGGGGCTTTAGAGACCCAGTACTTC.

This chain links TRBV15 with TRBJ2-3; 9 nucleotides agree with TRBD2. Germline V gene sequence: CDR1 LNHNV, CDR2 YYDKDF (reference sequence). V trimming: 3 bases; J trimming: 0 bases; junction bases outside the gene matches: 13. The CDR3 length is 19 residues. CDR3 nucleotide sequence: TGTGCCACCAGCAGGTATAGCGGGGGACCCTCCTCTAGCACAGATACGCAGTATTTT. This gives the protein CATSRYSGGPSSSTDTQYF.

This rearrangement joins TRBV6-5 to TRBJ2-2, with D perhaps matching TRBD1 (6 bases). The CDR3 runs 15 residues. V lost 7 bases and J lost 6, with 18 bases in between. The V gene's germline CDR1 is MNHEY and CDR2 SVGAGI. CDR3 protein: CASIHTGNRAGELFF. CDR3 in DNA: TGTGCCAGCATCCACACAGGGAATCGGGCCGGGGAGCTGTTTTTT.

The chain recombines TRBV6-5 with TRBJ2-3; D perhaps matches TRBD1 (5 bases). This CDR3 contains 13 residues. Per the germline V gene, CDR1 is MNHEY and CDR2 is SVGAGI. V was shortened by 6 bases and J by 1 base, with 8 bases between the two germline ends. The CDR3 protein is CASRGLGTDTQYF. The DNA for the CDR3 is TGTGCCAGCAGGGGGCTCGGCACAGATACGCAGTATTTT.

The chain uses TRBV7-6 and TRBJ2-5, with 11 positions matching TRBD1. CDR1 is SGHVS, CDR2 FNYEAQ, per germline. V shed 5 bases, J shed 4 bases, and the junction held 6 bases outside the gene matches. The CDR3 runs to 15 residues. The CDR3 region is CASSPRTGGLETQYF. For the CDR3, the DNA is TGTGCCAGCAGCCCCAGGACAGGGGGCTTAGAGACCCAGTACTTC.

This chain uses TRBV6-1 with TRBJ2-5, with 7 bases aligning to TRBD1. The CDR3 contains 15 residues. Germline V gene data show CDR1 as MNHNS and CDR2 as SASEGT. Trimming at V came to 3 bases and at J to 2 bases, leaving 6 bases not matched to a gene. The CDR3 DNA reads TGTGCCAGCAGTGAGGAGACAGGGCGACAAGAGACCCAGTACTTC. Translated, it gives CASSEETGRQETQYF.

V is TRBV5-1 and J is TRBJ2-3, with TRBD2 matching 14 bases. This CDR3 has 17 amino acids. CDR1 and CDR2 from the germline V gene are SGHRS and YFSETQ. Unmatched junction bases numbered 7, after V lost 4 bases and J lost 3 bases. The CDR3 DNA reads TGCGCCAGCAGCACCGGGACTAGCGGGAGTCGGACAGATACGCAGTATTTT. This translates into CASSTGTSGSRTDTQYF.

This rearrangement joins TRBV19 to TRBJ1-5; D is unclear. Deletions cut 1 base from V and 7 bases from J, with 11 bases between. The CDR3 loop spans 14 amino acids. Germline V gene data show CDR1 as LNHDA and CDR2 as SQIVND (reference sequence). The CDR3 sequence: CASSIVGPGQPQHF. CDR3 sequence (DNA): TGTGCCAGTAGTATAGTTGGCCCCGGGCAGCCCCAGCATTTT.

The V call is TRBV29-1, the J call TRBJ1-4; 8 nucleotides match TRBD1. There are 14 residues in the CDR3. Germline V gene lookup returns CDR1 SQVTM and CDR2 ANQGSEA. The J segment lost 1 base and the V segment lost 5 bases, leaving 3 bases of the junction unmatched. The CDR3: CSVNTGGTNEKLFF. CDR3 nucleotide sequence: TGCAGCGTTAACACAGGGGGAACTAATGAAAAACTGTTTTTT.

The CDR3 DNA follows: TGTGCCAGCTCACCCAGGGGAGGGATCACAGATACGCAGTATTTT. This translates into CASSPRGGITDTQYF. The chain is built from TRBV18 and TRBJ2-3; a possible D gene is TRBD2 (7 bases). V was pared by 3 bases and J by 2 bases, with 12 bases between. Per the germline V gene, CDR1 is KGHSH and CDR2 is LQKENI. This CDR3 comprises 15 residues.

The chain couples TRBV5-4 to TRBJ2-5; D is undetermined. CDR1 and CDR2 from the germline V gene are SGHNT and YYREEE (reference sequence). The germline V and J ends were trimmed by 4 bases and 0 bases, with 7 bases remaining between them. CDR3 length: 13 amino acids. CDR3 bases: TGTGCCAGCAGCCAAGAGCACCAAGAGACCCAGTACTTC. It translates to CASSQEHQETQYF.

The V gene is TRBV28, the J gene TRBJ1-2; weak D call: TRBD1 (6 bases). The CDR3 sequence is 13 residues long. V was clipped by 3 bases and J by 4 bases, with 9 bases between them. Germline-derived CDR1 and CDR2 are MDHEN and SYDVKM. The CDR3 nucleotides read TGTGCCAGCAGTTTCCTAGGGGGCTATGGCTACACCTTC. Amino acid sequence: CASSFLGGYGYTF.

This CDR3 reads CASSQAGQGDNEQFF. The DNA for the CDR3 is TGCGCCAGCAGCCAAGCGGGACAGGGTGACAATGAGCAGTTCTTC. The chain employs TRBV4-1 and TRBJ2-1; 9 bases are a match to TRBD1. CDR1 and CDR2 (germline): MGHRA, YSYEKL. J lost 5 bases, V lost 1 base, and 3 bases had no gene match. The CDR3 is 15 amino acids.

In this sample, this clone turned up once. CDR3 sequence reads: CASSYSGRKGSYEQYF. The CDR3 nucleotides are TGTGCCAGCAGTTACTCGGGGAGGAAGGGCTCCTACGAGCAGTACTTC. This rearrangement joins TRBV6-2 or TRBV6-3 to TRBJ2-7; perhaps TRBD2 as D (6 bases). V was cut by 0 bases and J by 0 bases, with 12 bases left in between. Looked up from germline, CDR1 is MNHEY and CDR2 is SVGEGT. The CDR3 runs 16 residues.

This clone was observed a single time. CDR3 region: CASSVTGVNQPQHF. The DNA of the CDR3 is TGTGCCAGTAGTGTGACGGGAGTAAATCAGCCCCAGCATTTT. The genes are TRBV19 and TRBJ1-5, with unresolved D. The germline V gene has CDR1 LNHDA and CDR2 SQIVND (reference sequence). V was shortened by 5 bases and J by 4 bases, with 12 bases between the two germline ends. This CDR3 spans 14 amino acids.

The V call is TRBV6-2 or TRBV6-3, the J call TRBJ1-1; D perhaps matches TRBD1 (6 bases). V shed 6 bases and J shed 5 bases, with 19 bases lying between them. The CDR3 runs 15 residues. The germline V gene has CDR1 MNHEY and CDR2 SVGEGT. CDR3 bases: TGTGCCAGCAGCCAACCCGGGACAAGAACGACTGAAGCTTTCTTT. Translating gives CASSQPGTRTTEAFF.

The chain couples TRBV3-1 (or the pseudogene TRBV3-2) to TRBJ2-7, with 14 bases aligning to TRBD2. The germline CDR1 and CDR2 sequences are LGHDT and YNNKEL (reference sequence). Unmatched junction bases numbered 8, after V lost 4 bases and J lost 9 bases. This CDR3 is 15 amino acids long. The CDR3 DNA reads TGTGCCAGCAGCCTATTAGGACTAGCGGGAGGTGGGCAGTACTTC. It yields the protein CASSLLGLAGGGQYF.

The chain carries TRBV20-1 and TRBJ2-5, with 8 bases matching TRBD1. The CDR3 loop spans 14 amino acids. The V gene's germline CDR1 is DFQATT and CDR2 SNEGSKA (reference sequence). Unmatched junction bases numbered 7, after V lost 3 bases and J lost 4 bases. CDR3: CSASSRGRVETQYF. The CDR3 DNA follows: TGCAGTGCTAGTAGCAGGGGGCGGGTAGAGACCCAGTACTTC.

The gene calls are TRBV5-1 and TRBJ1-4; possible D gene TRBD1, 6 bases. Trimming pared 0 bases from V and 6 bases from J, leaving 12 bases between. CDR1 and CDR2 (germline): SGHRS, YFSETQ. The CDR3 has 15 residues. CDR3 coding DNA: TGCGCCAGCAGCTTGGTTACAGGGCGGGATGAAAAACTGTTTTTT. Its protein product is CASSLVTGRDEKLFF.